The sample holds many counts of the clone carrying this T cell receptor beta chain. Its specificity is unknown. Every ophthalmopathy donor presented moderate-to-severe activity, CAS ≥3, NOSPECS ≥4 and duration under 3 months. Clinical symptoms, serum thyroxine, TRAb, thyroid ultrasound and orbital computed tomography were relied on for diagnosis. RNA transcripts yielded amplified TCR beta CDR3 regions. HTBI primers were employed in first-round RT-PCR, then a second-round multiplex PCR followed. MiXCR, applied by TCRdb to the multiplex PCR reads, yields one record per CDR3 protein. The sample lists some 160,000 distinct CDR3 sequences, 35% to 45% occurring once. The data belong to a study of Graves' ophthalmopathy and Graves' hyperthyroidism. General observations from the study: As the model predicted ophthalmopathy progression, it achieved a sensitivity of approximately 65% and a specificity of around 72%. The majority of expanded thyroid clonotypes above 0.001 frequency also occurred in blood.

The germline gives CDR1 MDHEN, CDR2 SYDVKM. V was shortened by 3 bases and J by 0 bases, with 12 bases between the two germline ends. The CDR3 is made up of 17 amino acids. The rearrangement uses TRBV28 and TRBJ2-6; no clear D gene. Material for sequencing was peripheral blood. The sequence came from a man aged 25-45 years with Graves' ophthalmopathy. Written as DNA, the CDR3 is TGTGCCAGCAGTTTTTTCCTTACCTACTCTGGGGCCAACGTCCTGACTTTC. Residues: CASSFFLTYSGANVLTF.